The T cell receptor (beta chain) under discussion was sequenced for a study of T cells in localized non-small cell lung cancer (dated by TCRdb to about 2020). The study in broad terms: Comparing tumors with uninvolved tumor-adjacent lungs, the study looked at the T cell repertoires of a few hundred patients with early-stage NSCLC. The cohort was made up of some 240 treatment-naive NSCLC patients whose localized lung tumors had been resected. Of the NSCLC patients, around 140 were male and about 97 were female, and the mean age was around 66 years.

TCR beta CDR3 regions were sequenced from DNA using the immunoSEQ Assay. Per the original workflow: T cell density was computed as TCR beta template counts normalized to usable DNA estimated by amplifying housekeeping genes. Richness was estimated with the preseqR package, extrapolating to 400,000 templates for PBMC samples and 120,000 templates for tissue samples. Clonality was defined by subtracting Pielou's evenness from one. Tissue-enriched TCRs were identified through differential abundance testing performed on productive amino-acid clonotypes, with a minimum total count of 5 and an alpha of 0.1. The Jaccard Index and the Morisita Overlap Index were used to quantify repertoire overlap between compartments. GLIPH clustered TCR beta CDR3s with public tetramer-defined viral CDR3s; viral motifs required at least three viral sequences plus V-gene enrichment. This immuneACCESS table, as held by TCRdb, lists in-frame sequences with V and J called but not all clones. Of the missing ones, under half trace to an unresolved V gene in checked studies; the others have no known cause. V and J calls and clone size are as listed in that table; D and trimming were resolved from the DNA. For this sample there are 15,000 to 19,000 clones; over 75% appear just once. The ten top clones hold about 30% of the sample.

In regard to this clone: Its cognate antigen has yet to be identified. No much larger clone exists at a distance of one base, and base qualities are not known.

Paper-wide results and their limitations: Longer overall survival was associated with higher blood T cell density, whereas shorter survival was associated with higher adjacent-lung clonality. Uninvolved tumor-adjacent lung showed the highest T cell clonality, higher than tumor, which suggests more focused antigenic responses in the uninvolved tumor-adjacent lung. Because multi-region sequencing of the tumors was not done, intratumor heterogeneity could not be ruled out. Because the study design was exploratory, TCR variables were selected using unadjusted p-values without false-discovery rate correction. Of the top 100 tumor clones, a median of roughly 56 were detected in paired uninvolved adjacent lung; under 30 were also among that lung's top 100.

At diagnosis, peripheral blood, uninvolved tumor-adjacent lung and tumor were collected and stored as a combination of fresh-frozen and FFPE material. For TCR repertoire profiling, blood samples were analyzed as peripheral blood mononuclear cells. This clonotype originated in a male donor at least 60 years old with stage II lung adenocarcinoma. The material sequenced was peripheral blood mononuclear cells, taken before any cancer treatment.

The nucleotides are TGCGCCAGCGGGGAGGGTCCCGGGAACAATGAGCAGTTCTTC. Its product reads: CASGEGPGNNEQFF. The sequence links TRBV5-1 to TRBJ2-1, and 7 bases in between align with TRBD2. Trimming leaves V shorter by 7 bases and J shorter by 5 bases, with the junction holding 9 bases beyond the gene matches. Based on the germline V gene, the CDR1 and CDR2 sequences are SGHRS and YFSETQ. From the cysteine up to the phenylalanine, the CDR3 has a length of 14 residues. The retained sequence is limited to the CDR3, 42 bases, with the frame set at the first base.